The clone carrying this T cell receptor beta chain came up once. This entry belongs to a study of blood T cell repertoires in COVID-19. In the study overall: Both acute and convalescent COVID-19 samples were obtained from the United States, Italy and Spain.

V shed 2 bases, J shed 5 bases, and the junction held 4 bases outside the gene matches. The CDR3 is 14 amino acids. CDR1 and CDR2 (germline): MNHNS, SASEGT. Authors' analysis steps: Reference gene primer amplification gave nucleated cell count estimates. Sequenced by immunoSEQ multiplex PCR; TCRdb stores in-frame clones only, minus some. From that table come the V and J calls and clone size; the DNA was used to work out D and trimming. The sample includes 240,000 or so clones, 75% to 90% of them seen just once. The sequencing input was peripheral blood. This TCR was sampled from a woman between 25 and 40 years old who had recovered from COVID-19. V is TRBV6-1 and J is TRBJ1-2, with 8 bases matching TRBD1. CDR3 coding DNA: TGTGCCAGCAGTGAAAGCAGGACAGGGTATGGCTACACCTTC. Protein: CASSESRTGYGYTF.